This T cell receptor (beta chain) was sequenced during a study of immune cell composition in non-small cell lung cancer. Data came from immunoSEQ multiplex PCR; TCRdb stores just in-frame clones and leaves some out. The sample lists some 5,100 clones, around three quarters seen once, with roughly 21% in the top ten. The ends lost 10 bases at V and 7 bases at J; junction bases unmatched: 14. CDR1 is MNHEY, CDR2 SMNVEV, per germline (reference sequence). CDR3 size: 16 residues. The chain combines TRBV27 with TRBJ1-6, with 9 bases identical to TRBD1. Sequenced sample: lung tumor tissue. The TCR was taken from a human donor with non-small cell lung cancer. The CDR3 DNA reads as TGTGCCACTTCTAAAAAAGCCGGGACAGGGAATTCACCCCTCCACTTT. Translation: CATSKKAGTGNSPLHF.